This T cell receptor (beta chain) was captured in a study of cytomegalovirus exposure and HLA in healthy donors. CDR1 MGHRA and CDR2 YSYEKL come from the germline V gene. The CDR3 loop spans 15 amino acids. With 0 bases removed from V and 2 bases from J, the gap between germline ends came to 10 bases. Only one count was recorded for this clone. The table came from immunoSEQ multiplex PCR; TCRdb's copy has only in-frame clones and leaves some out. Of 60,000 or so clones in the sample, roughly 94% were seen once. The V call is TRBV4-1, the J call TRBJ1-1; D gene unclear. The receptor's source is a man between 18 and 29 years old in good health and CMV-seronegative. The sample was PBMCs. CDR3 protein: CASSQEAGGNTEAFF. The CDR3 DNA reads as TGCGCCAGCAGCCAAGAGGCAGGTGGTAACACTGAAGCTTTCTTT.